Detailed here is one T cell receptor beta chain. What it recognizes is unknown. This sample is drawn from a study of T cell responses to AZD1222 COVID-19 vaccine. Study-wide points: Repertoire collection took place solely once the T cell response had peaked.

This CDR3 spans 11 amino acids. Germline assignment: CDR1 DFQATT and CDR2 SNEGSKA (reference sequence). The germline V and J ends were trimmed by 6 bases and 8 bases, with 13 bases remaining between them. TCRdb's table, derived via immunoSEQ multiplex PCR, lists solely in-frame clones and lacks some. The sample shows 90,000 to 150,000 clones, 88% of them seen only once. The chain is built from TRBV20-1 and TRBJ1-2, with D possibly matching TRBD1 (6 bases). This clonotype originated in an adult in good health. The sample here was peripheral blood, taken on day 0 of AZD1222 vaccination. CDR3 in DNA: TGCAGTGCCAGTAGGACAGTAGGCTACACCTTC. Its translation: CSASRTVGYTF.